This T cell receptor beta chain was sequenced in a study of human T cells and chemical hapten exposure. Study summary: Small pooled library volume differences mainly caused per-sample TCR yield variation. The study, taken as a whole, reports: With DPC sensitization, TCRs exceeding 1 in 1000 frequency showed no change.

CDR1 is DFQATT, CDR2 SNEGSKA, per germline (reference sequence). This CDR3 has 15 residues. J gave up 6 bases and V 8 bases, and 11 bases lay outside the gene matches. The sample's time point: healthy volunteer bleed at 6 weeks. Unfractionated whole blood yielded total RNA. For the library, individual cDNA molecules each received unique molecular identifiers. In the original workflow: A per-sample median of around 100,000 TCRs was observed, with a range of about 23,224 to 690,600. TCRdb independently ran MiXCR on the RACE reads; one entry per CDR3 protein. The V and J calls here are based on TCRdb, not the publication. In the table there are around 80,000 distinct CDR3 sequences, 7% to 9% of which are singletons. There are many counts of this clonotype. Its antigen remains unknown.

The TCR sequence derives from a male donor in good health. Some clones in this sample may be carry-over from other donors' samples. The chain couples TRBV20-1 to TRBJ2-1, with 12 bases fitting TRBD2. Sample: whole blood. CDR3 loop: CSSTLLAGGSNEQFF. CDR3 nucleotide sequence: TGCAGTTCTACGCTACTAGCGGGAGGCTCCAATGAGCAGTTCTTC.